A single sample gave rise to the 20 T cell receptor beta chains below, sequenced in a study of blood T cell repertoires in COVID-19. Sequencing used immunoSEQ multiplex PCR; TCRdb keeps in-frame clones, though not all of them. The sample has about 320,000 clones, under 95% seen once; the top ten hold roughly 2.6%. The sample taken for sequencing was PBMCs or T cells enriched from blood (not recorded which). The receptors were gathered from a man between 60 and 70 years old who had recovered from COVID-19.

V and J are TRBV20-1 and TRBJ1-4; D call uncertain. Trimming removed 3 bases at V and 0 bases at J, with 17 bases between. The CDR3 has 17 amino acids. Looked up from germline, CDR1 is DFQATT and CDR2 is SNEGSKA (reference sequence). The CDR3 sequence: CSASRRETVATNEKLFF. The DNA of the CDR3 is TGCAGTGCTAGTAGGAGGGAAACCGTTGCAACTAATGAAAAACTGTTTTTT.

This clone was observed once. The chain employs TRBV5-5 and TRBJ1-2, with D possibly matching TRBD1 (5 bases). Germline-derived CDR1 and CDR2 are SGHKS and YYEKEE (reference sequence). This CDR3 is 13 amino acids long. With 4 bases removed from V and 1 base from J, the gap between germline ends came to 8 bases. CDR3 nucleotide sequence: TGTGCCAGCAGCCAGGACAATAACTATGGCTACACCTTC. Amino acids: CASSQDNNYGYTF.

The chain recombines TRBV2 with TRBJ2-7; 8 bases line up with TRBD2. Germline V gene data show CDR1 as SNHLY and CDR2 as FYNNEI. V lost 8 bases, J lost 2 bases, and 14 bases stayed unmatched. The CDR3 runs 16 residues. The CDR3 reads CASVKGGGGIPYEQYF. As DNA, the CDR3 is TGTGCCAGCGTGAAGGGAGGCGGGGGGATCCCCTACGAGCAGTACTTC.

The rearrangement joins TRBV7-9 to TRBJ1-3; D is uncertain. Germline V gene lookup returns CDR1 SEHNR and CDR2 FQNEAQ (reference sequence). Trimming cost V 1 base and J 0 bases, with 13 bases left between them. The CDR3 covers 17 residues. The CDR3 DNA reads as TGTGCCAGCAGCTTAGGCCGCGGGCAGGACTCTGGAAACACCATATATTTT. Its protein is CASSLGRGQDSGNTIYF.

The rearrangement uses TRBV30 and TRBJ1-5; D is uncertain. The V and J ends lost 0 bases and 2 bases respectively, with 5 bases between them. In germline, CDR1 is GTSNPN, CDR2 SVGIG (reference sequence). This CDR3 spans 13 amino acids. The CDR3 DNA is TGTGCCTGGAGTGTTGAGGGCAATCAGCCCCAGCATTTT. Its translation: CAWSVEGNQPQHF.

This clone was counted a few times. The rearrangement links TRBV5-1 to TRBJ2-1, with no clear D. Germline CDR1 SGHRS, CDR2 YFSETQ. The ends were cut back, 5 bases at V and 7 bases at J, with 13 bases in the middle. This CDR3 region has 13 residues. The CDR3 spells CASRLSQSNEQFF. As DNA, the CDR3 is TGCGCCAGCAGGTTGTCCCAGTCAAATGAGCAGTTCTTC.

The V call is TRBV6-6, the J call TRBJ2-2; the match to TRBD2 covers 8 bases. The CDR3 is 13 residues long. V was pared by 10 bases and J by 4 bases, with 5 bases of the junction left unmatched. Germline V CDR1 and CDR2: MNHNY, SVGAGI (reference sequence). This chain's CDR3 is CATGGGFTGELFF. CDR3 coding DNA: TGTGCCACCGGGGGGGGCTTCACCGGGGAGCTGTTTTTT.

This clone was counted many times. The chain combines TRBV27 with TRBJ2-7, with a weak D call TRBD1 (6 bases). In germline, CDR1 is MNHEY, CDR2 SMNVEV (reference sequence). V was cut by 7 bases and J by 3 bases, with 22 bases left in between. The CDR3 totals 16 residues. The CDR3 protein is CASTPGYGGPGYEQYF. CDR3 sequence (DNA): TGTGCCAGCACCCCGGGGTATGGGGGCCCAGGCTACGAGCAGTACTTC.

The chain is built from TRBV5-8 and TRBJ1-5; weak D call: TRBD1 (5 bases). Per the germline V gene, CDR1 is SGHTS and CDR2 is YDEGEE. Trimming pared 0 bases from V and 2 bases from J, leaving 9 bases between. CDR3 length equals 15 residues. The CDR3 nucleotides read TGTGCCAGCAGCTTGGGTGACAGCGGCAATCAGCCCCAGCATTTT. This codes for CASSLGDSGNQPQHF. Complete variable domain (other parts from reference TRBV5-8 and TRBJ1-5): EAGVTQSPTHLIKTRGQQATLRCSPISGHTSVYWYQQALGLGLQFLLWYDEGEERNRGNFPPRFSGRQFPNYSSELNVNALELEDSALYLCASSLGDSGNQPQHFGDGTRLSIL.

The chain combines TRBV4-1 with TRBJ2-3, with D uncertain. The V end was cut by 3 bases, the J end by 2 bases, with 15 bases between. Germline V lookup: CDR1 MGHRA, CDR2 YSYEKL. The CDR3 covers 16 residues. CDR3 nucleotide sequence: TGCGCCAGCAGCCAGGGCCCTCGGCCGCCCACAGATACGCAGTATTTT. Translation: CASSQGPRPPTDTQYF.

V and J are TRBV11-2 and TRBJ1-1; D not resolved. The CDR3 is made up of 15 amino acids. CDR1 and CDR2 from the germline V gene are SGHAT and FQNNGV. V shed 1 base and J shed 0 bases, with 9 bases lying between them. The CDR3 DNA follows: TGTGCCAGCAGCTTAGGGCACCCCATGAACACTGAAGCTTTCTTT. This sequence encodes CASSLGHPMNTEAFF.

V usage is TRBV7-3 and J usage is TRBJ2-7; no clear D gene. The CDR3 has 13 residues. V shed 4 bases and J shed 3 bases, with 10 bases lying between them. Germline values: CDR1 SGHTA, CDR2 FQGTGA. CDR3 in amino acids: CASSSGPGYEQYF. The CDR3, as DNA: TGTGCCAGCAGCTCCGGTCCAGGCTACGAGCAGTACTTC. Variable domain in full (rest from reference TRBV7-3 and TRBJ2-7): GAGVSQTPSNKVTEKGKYVELRCDPISGHTALYWYRQSLGQGPEFLIYFQGTGAADDSGLPNDRFFAVRPEGSVSTLKIQRTERGDSAVYLCASSSGPGYEQYFGPGTRLTVT.

The table lists this clone with a count of one. Its ends do not fully match the called genes, so a read error is possible. V usage is TRBV5-1 and J usage is TRBJ2-5, with 9 bases identical to TRBD2. Germline V lookup: CDR1 SGHRS, CDR2 YFSETQ. This CDR3 spans 13 amino acids. CDR3 DNA sequence: TGCGCCAGCAGCTCGCCCCCGACTAGCGGAGCCCACTTC. This gives the protein CASSSPPTSGAHF. The full variable domain, with the rest looked up from reference TRBV5-1 and TRBJ2-5, is KAGVTQTPRYLIKTRGQQVTLSCSPISGHRSVSWYQQTPGQGLQFLFEYFSETQRNKGNFPGRFSGRQFSNSRSEMNVSTLELGDSALYLCASSSPPTSGAHFGPGTRLLVL.

The V call is TRBV2, the J call TRBJ1-2; D call uncertain. The length of the CDR3 is 10 residues. Per germline, CDR1 SNHLY and CDR2 FYNNEI. V lost 11 bases and J 4 bases, leaving 8 bases between the germline ends. CDR3 loop: CASQRYGYTF. The DNA for the CDR3 is TGTGCCTCCCAGCGCTATGGCTACACCTTC.

The V gene is TRBV5-1, the J gene TRBJ2-5; D gene ambiguous. CDR1 is SGHRS and CDR2 is YFSETQ in the germline V gene. The CDR3 spans 14 residues. V was shortened by 1 base and J by 1 base, with 8 bases between the two germline ends. The CDR3 sequence: CASSLSGSQETQYF. DNA for the CDR3: TGCGCCAGCAGCTTGAGTGGCAGCCAAGAGACCCAGTACTTC.

This clone appeared once. The V call is TRBV18, the J call TRBJ1-1, with TRBD1 matching 9 bases. The ends lost 4 bases at V and 0 bases at J; junction bases unmatched: 6. CDR1 and CDR2 (germline): KGHSH, LQKENI. The CDR3 length is 16 residues. The CDR3 bases are TGTGCCAGCTCACGCGGGACAGGGATGTTGAACACTGAAGCTTTCTTT. Protein sequence: CASSRGTGMLNTEAFF.

This rearrangement joins TRBV2 to TRBJ1-6; 7 bases are a match to TRBD1. The CDR3 sequence is 14 residues long. Looked up from germline, CDR1 is SNHLY and CDR2 is FYNNEI. V gave up 7 bases and J gave up 9 bases; unmatched junction bases: 9. Written as DNA, the CDR3 is TGTGCCAGCATGACGACAGGGCGGTTTTCACCCCTCCACTTT. Its translation: CASMTTGRFSPLHF.

This clone is a singleton in its sample. The CDR3 is CASSPSTGNSGYTF. The CDR3, as DNA: TGTGCCAGCAGCCCCTCGACAGGGAATAGTGGCTACACCTTC. The chain has TRBV3-1 (or the pseudogene TRBV3-2) and TRBJ1-2; 7 bases fit TRBD1. From germline, CDR1 is LGHDT and CDR2 YNNKEL (reference sequence). The trim removed 4 bases at V and 7 bases at J, leaving 9 bases unmatched. This CDR3 is built from 14 residues.

The chain has TRBV11-2 and TRBJ2-7; 10 bases match TRBD2. Trimming at V came to 1 base and at J to 4 bases, leaving 4 bases not matched to a gene. The CDR3 has 15 residues. Germline V lookup: CDR1 SGHAT, CDR2 FQNNGV. Here the CDR3 DNA reads TGTGCCAGCAGCTTAGGGGTAGCGGGAGGATACGAGCAGTACTTC. It is translated as CASSLGVAGGYEQYF.

This clone was seen only once. V is TRBV4-1 and J is TRBJ1-6; D gene uncertain. The germline V and J ends were trimmed by 4 bases and 0 bases, with 13 bases remaining between them. The germline CDR1 and CDR2 sequences are MGHRA and YSYEKL. The CDR3 is made up of 17 amino acids. The CDR3 loop is CASSRETLSSYNSPLHF. CDR3 DNA: TGCGCCAGCAGCCGGGAGACTCTAAGCTCCTATAATTCACCCCTCCACTTT.